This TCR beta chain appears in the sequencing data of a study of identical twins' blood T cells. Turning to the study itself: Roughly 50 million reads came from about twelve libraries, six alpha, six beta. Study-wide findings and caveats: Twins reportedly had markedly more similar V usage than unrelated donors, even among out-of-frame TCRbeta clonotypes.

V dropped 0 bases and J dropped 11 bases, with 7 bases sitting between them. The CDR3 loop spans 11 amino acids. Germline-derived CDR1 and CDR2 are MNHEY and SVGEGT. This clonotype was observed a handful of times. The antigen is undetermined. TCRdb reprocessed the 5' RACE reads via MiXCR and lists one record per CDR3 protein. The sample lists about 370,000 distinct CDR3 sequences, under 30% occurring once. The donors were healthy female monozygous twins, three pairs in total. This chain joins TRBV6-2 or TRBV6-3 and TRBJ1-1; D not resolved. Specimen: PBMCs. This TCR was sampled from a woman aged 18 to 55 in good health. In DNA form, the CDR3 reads TGTGCCAGCAGTTACTCGATTTGGGCTTTCTTT. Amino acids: CASSYSIWAFF.